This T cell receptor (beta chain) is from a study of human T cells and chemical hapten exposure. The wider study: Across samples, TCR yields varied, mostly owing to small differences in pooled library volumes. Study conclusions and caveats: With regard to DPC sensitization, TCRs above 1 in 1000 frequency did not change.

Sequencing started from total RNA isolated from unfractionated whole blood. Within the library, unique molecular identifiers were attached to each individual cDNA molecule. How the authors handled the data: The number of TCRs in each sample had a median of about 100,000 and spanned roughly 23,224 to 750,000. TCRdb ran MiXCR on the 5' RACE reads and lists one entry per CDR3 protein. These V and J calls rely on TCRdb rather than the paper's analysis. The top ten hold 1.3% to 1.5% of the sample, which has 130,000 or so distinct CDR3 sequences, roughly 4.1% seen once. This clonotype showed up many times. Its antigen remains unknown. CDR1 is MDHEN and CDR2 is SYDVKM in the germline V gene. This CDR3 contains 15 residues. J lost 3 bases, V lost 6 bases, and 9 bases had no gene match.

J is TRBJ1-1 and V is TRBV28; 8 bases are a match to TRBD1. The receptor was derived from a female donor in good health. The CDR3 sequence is CASSPRQGIYTEAFF. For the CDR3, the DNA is TGTGCCAGCAGCCCCAGACAGGGGATATACACTGAAGCTTTCTTT.